The TCR beta chain under discussion was sequenced for a study of blood T cell repertoires in COVID-19. Study at large: The United States, Italy and Spain supplied acute and convalescent COVID-19 samples. The cDNA or gDNA used as material had been derived from T cells, B-cell-depleted T cells, or PBMCs.

Original processing notes: Scientists estimated how many nucleated cells there were by amplifying reference gene primers. The data were produced by immunoSEQ multiplex PCR, yet TCRdb's version contains in-frame clones alone and is incomplete. Clone size and V and J calls were adopted from that table, with D and trimming inferred from the DNA. This sample has about 39,000 clones, with 84% found just once. V dropped 4 bases and J dropped 7; count of bases not matched to a gene: 7. Looked up from germline, CDR1 is SSHAT and CDR2 is FNYEAQ (reference sequence). The CDR3 runs to 14 residues. This receptor was obtained from a middle-aged man with active or convalescent COVID-19. The sample taken for sequencing was peripheral blood. The rearrangement joins TRBV7-7 to TRBJ2-1; 7 nucleotides line up with TRBD2. CDR3 amino acids: CASSSSGTTNEQFF. The CDR3 DNA reads as TGTGCCAGCAGCTCATCCGGGACTACGAATGAGCAGTTCTTC. The full variable domain, in which reference TRBV7-7 and TRBJ2-1 provide the parts outside the CDR3, is GAGVSQSPRYKVTKRGQDVTLRCDPISSHATLYWYQQALGQGPEFLTYFNYEAQPDKSGLPSDRFSAERPEGSISTLTIQRTEQRDSAMYRCASSSSGTTNEQFFGPGTRLTVL.